The rows below give T cell receptor beta chains drawn from one sample of a study of early T cells in non-severe SARS-CoV-2 infection. TCRdb fed the 5' RACE reads into MiXCR, producing one record per CDR3 protein. This sample has tens of thousands of distinct CDR3 sequences, with roughly 4.4% found just once. Material: whole blood. The receptors come from an adult who was a healthcare worker with PCR-confirmed SARS-CoV-2 infection or an uninfected control (not recorded which). CDR3s leave out the opening cysteine and the closing phenylalanine or tryptophan. Fields, in order: V gene, J gene, D gene, CDR3 protein. A D gene is named only where the DNA matches it firmly.

V: TRBV12-5; J: TRBJ2-3; D: NA; CDR3: PGDIASTDTQY
V: TRBV29-1; J: TRBJ1-1; D: TRBD1; CDR3: SVGQGGMNTEAF
V: TRBV7-9; J: TRBJ2-7; D: NA; CDR3: ASSTKEGRRY
V: TRBV7-9; J: TRBJ2-7; D: TRBD2; CDR3: ATRGLAGAEQY
V: TRBV10-3; J: TRBJ2-7; D: TRBD2; CDR3: AISESTSGGYEQY
V: TRBV20-1; J: TRBJ1-4; D: NA; CDR3: SARPGSLNEKLF
V: TRBV4-1; J: TRBJ1-6; D: NA; CDR3: ASSQVGFPYNSPLH
V: TRBV29-1; J: TRBJ1-2; D: NA; CDR3: SVSLRRRDIGGYT
V: TRBV5-1; J: TRBJ1-1; D: NA; CDR3: ASSLRFHTEAF
V: TRBV19; J: TRBJ2-5; D: NA; CDR3: ASSQGYQETQY
V: TRBV2; J: TRBJ2-1; D: NA; CDR3: ASRPYNEQF
V: TRBV12-3/TRBV12-4; J: TRBJ1-5; D: NA; CDR3: ASSLGPQPQH
V: TRBV18; J: TRBJ1-1; D: NA; CDR3: ASSPQAGRGEAF
V: TRBV30; J: TRBJ1-2; D: NA; CDR3: AWSPGAYYGYT
V: TRBV6-1; J: TRBJ1-5; D: TRBD1; CDR3: ASSPPQGSNQPQH
V: TRBV12-3/TRBV12-4; J: TRBJ1-1; D: NA; CDR3: ASSLHVGNTEAF
V: TRBV20-1; J: TRBJ1-6; D: NA; CDR3: SARDGAGAAYNSPLH
V: TRBV12-3/TRBV12-4; J: TRBJ1-1; D: NA; CDR3: ASSFWGNTEAF
V: TRBV30; J: TRBJ2-5; D: NA; CDR3: AWSFQETQY
V: TRBV9; J: TRBJ1-1; D: NA; CDR3: ASSAQPGMNTEAF
V: TRBV20-1; J: TRBJ1-2; D: NA; CDR3: SARNRELRYGSNYGYT
V: TRBV4-1; J: TRBJ1-6; D: NA; CDR3: ASSPSQVYNSPLH
V: TRBV6-1; J: TRBJ1-5; D: NA; CDR3: ASSERVRQPQH
V: TRBV7-6; J: TRBJ2-3; D: NA; CDR3: ASSLESLTDTQY
V: TRBV2; J: TRBJ2-7; D: TRBD1; CDR3: ASSRDSLYEQY
V: TRBV2; J: TRBJ2-5; D: NA; CDR3: ASSEEQGTQETQY